The 17 T cell receptor beta chains in this list originate from one sample, sequenced in a study of identifying expanded T cells in peripheral blood. Sequencing used immunoSEQ multiplex PCR; TCRdb keeps in-frame clones, though not all of them. This table holds over 65,000 clones, about 90% found once. The source material was blood. These receptors were collected from a person between 18 and 75 years old in good health.

This chain connects TRBV5-1 to TRBJ2-7; D possibly corresponds to TRBD2 (5 bases). CDR3 size: 18 residues. Germline V lookup: CDR1 SGHRS, CDR2 YFSETQ. Trimming pared 4 bases from V and 9 bases from J, leaving 32 bases between. The CDR3 protein is CASSPKLVAGAPGGWQYF. In DNA form, the CDR3 reads TGCGCCAGCAGCCCAAAACTAGTCGCTGGAGCCCCCGGAGGTTGGCAGTACTTC.

The gene calls are TRBV11-2 and TRBJ2-5, with TRBD2 matching over 13 bases. Unmatched junction bases numbered 8, after V lost 5 bases and J lost 2 bases. The germline gives CDR1 SGHAT, CDR2 FQNNGV. This CDR3 contains 17 residues. The CDR3 loop reads CASSLGLAGVKQETQYF. As DNA, the CDR3 is TGTGCCAGCAGCCTCGGACTAGCGGGGGTTAAACAAGAGACCCAGTACTTC.

The chain employs TRBV15 and TRBJ1-1, with 9 bases lining up with TRBD1. The junction had 6 bases not matched to a gene; V was cut back by 1 base and J by 3 bases. Germline CDR1 reads LNHNV; CDR2 reads YYDKDF (reference sequence). The CDR3 covers 16 residues. As DNA, the CDR3 is TGTGCCACCAGCAGAGGGAGGGGACAGGGTGACACTGAAGCTTTCTTT. As protein: CATSRGRGQGDTEAFF.

The J gene is TRBJ1-2, the V gene TRBV30; D is ambiguous. V lost 2 bases and J 5 bases, leaving 15 bases between the germline ends. From germline, CDR1 is GTSNPN and CDR2 SVGIG (reference sequence). There are 14 residues in the CDR3. The CDR3 nucleotides read TGTGCCTGGAGTCCGCCGGGTTTCAGTTATGGCTACACCTTC. This encodes CAWSPPGFSYGYTF.

The chain recombines TRBV19 with TRBJ1-2; D unresolved. The CDR3 is 15 residues long. Trimming removed 1 base at V and 4 bases at J, with 13 bases between. Germline V lookup: CDR1 LNHDA, CDR2 SQIVND (reference sequence). The CDR3 reads CASSIGKAIGYGYTF. As DNA, the CDR3 is TGTGCCAGTAGTATAGGGAAGGCCATCGGCTATGGCTACACCTTC.

The rearrangement uses TRBV5-5 and TRBJ2-7; 10 nucleotides align to TRBD1. The V segment lost 3 bases and the J segment 1 base; nucleotides outside the gene matches: 10. The germline V gene has CDR1 SGHKS and CDR2 YYEKEE (reference sequence). The CDR3 contains 17 residues. The DNA of the CDR3 is TGTGCCAGCAGCTGGGGAATGGGACAGGGGAGATCCTACGAGCAGTACTTC. Translated, it gives CASSWGMGQGRSYEQYF.

The chain has TRBV5-4 and TRBJ1-3; D is ambiguous. Trimming shortened V by 5 bases and J by 3 bases, and 9 bases separated the two germline ends. Germline lookup yields CDR1 SGHNT and CDR2 YYREEE (reference sequence). This CDR3 is built from 13 residues. The CDR3, as DNA: TGTGCCAGCAGGATGGAGGTTGGAAACACCATATATTTT. Translated, it gives CASRMEVGNTIYF.

This chain joins TRBV5-1 and TRBJ2-5; 7 nucleotides align to TRBD2. This CDR3 has 16 amino acids. CDR1 is SGHRS and CDR2 is YFSETQ in the germline V gene. Trimming cost V 0 bases and J 1 base; bases outside gene matches: 6. In DNA form, the CDR3 reads TGCGCCAGCAGCTTGGCCCGGGCGGGAGTCCAAGAGACCCAGTACTTC. Translating it yields CASSLARAGVQETQYF.

The chain is built from TRBV18 and TRBJ2-7; the match to TRBD1 covers 8 bases. The CDR3 consists of 13 residues. With 3 bases clipped from V and 9 bases from J, the junction kept 7 bases outside the gene matches. Per the germline V gene, CDR1 is KGHSH and CDR2 is LQKENI. CDR3 loop: CASSPGQDERQYF. CDR3 nucleotides: TGTGCCAGCTCACCGGGACAGGACGAAAGGCAGTACTTC.

In its sample, this clone was seen once. The chain has TRBV7-6 and TRBJ1-2; TRBD1 matches 10 bases. V was clipped by 0 bases and J by 4 bases; unmatched bases: 5. Germline V gene lookup returns CDR1 SGHVS and CDR2 FNYEAQ. This CDR3 comprises 16 residues. The CDR3, as DNA: TGTGCCAGCAGCTTAGCCGGGACAGGGGTCGGCTATGGCTACACCTTC. It codes for CASSLAGTGVGYGYTF.

This sequence joins TRBV5-1 and TRBJ2-2, with D possibly called TRBD1 or TRBD2 (5 bases each). V was trimmed by 0 bases and J by 5 bases, leaving 8 bases between them. There are 14 residues in the CDR3. The V gene's germline CDR1 is SGHRS and CDR2 YFSETQ. The CDR3 loop is CASSLAGATGELFF. DNA for the CDR3: TGCGCCAGCAGCTTGGCCGGGGCTACCGGGGAGCTGTTTTTT.

V usage is TRBV10-3 and J usage is TRBJ2-1; D is unclear. Trimming removed 2 bases at V and 1 base at J, with 9 bases between. From germline, CDR1 is ENHRY and CDR2 SYGVKD. The CDR3 extends over 15 amino acids. The CDR3 DNA follows: TGTGCCATCAGTGAGGCGGCAGTATCCTACAATGAGCAGTTCTTC. Residues: CAISEAAVSYNEQFF.

This rearrangement joins TRBV10-3 to TRBJ1-1; TRBD1 is a possible D gene (5 bases). CDR3 length: 13 amino acids. Germline loops: CDR1 ENHRY, CDR2 SYGVKD. V shed 3 bases and J shed 4 bases, with 9 bases lying between them. This chain's CDR3 is CAISDEGSTEAFF. CDR3 in DNA: TGTGCCATCAGTGACGAGGGGAGCACTGAAGCTTTCTTT.

The chain recombines TRBV19 with TRBJ2-7; D remains unclear. Germline CDR1 LNHDA, CDR2 SQIVND (reference sequence). With 2 bases removed from V and 0 bases from J, the gap between germline ends came to 11 bases. This CDR3 region has 15 residues. The CDR3 DNA is TGTGCCAGTAGTATAAAGGGTGAGAGCTCCTACGAGCAGTACTTC. Translating it yields CASSIKGESSYEQYF.

The chain uses TRBV9 and TRBJ2-7; D uncertain. There are 14 residues in the CDR3. Trimming removed 3 bases from V and 0 bases from J, with 10 bases in between. CDR1 is SGDLS, CDR2 YYNGEE, per germline. The CDR3 bases are TGTGCCAGCAGCGGAAACACCCGCTCCTACGAGCAGTACTTC. Its translation: CASSGNTRSYEQYF. The full variable domain, with the rest looked up from reference TRBV9 and TRBJ2-7, is DSGVTQTPKHLITATGQRVTLRCSPRSGDLSVYWYQQSLDQGLQFLIQYYNGEERAKGNILERFSAQQFPDLHSELNLSSLELGDSALYFCASSGNTRSYEQYFGPGTRLTVT.

The chain joins TRBV19 to TRBJ2-2, with a possible D match to TRBD2 (6 bases). Trimming pared 6 bases from V and 4 bases from J, leaving 12 bases between. Germline values: CDR1 LNHDA, CDR2 SQIVND (reference sequence). The CDR3 is 14 residues long. CDR3 sequence (DNA): TGTGCCAGTAGAAGGGACGGGGGCACCGGGGAGCTGTTTTTT. Its translation is CASRRDGGTGELFF.

V usage is TRBV7-9 and J usage is TRBJ1-3; a weak D match, TRBD1 (5 bases). The V and J ends lost 4 bases and 0 bases respectively, with 16 bases between them. Germline CDR1 and CDR2: SEHNR and FQNEAQ (reference sequence). This CDR3 is 17 amino acids long. This chain's CDR3 is CASSSPGGASSGNTIYF. The CDR3 bases are TGTGCCAGCAGCTCCCCGGGAGGGGCGAGCTCTGGAAACACCATATATTTT.